The source of this T cell receptor (beta chain) is a study of Graves' ophthalmopathy and Graves' hyperthyroidism. Overall study context: Hyperthyroidism counted as stable given no ophthalmopathy within 18 months of follow-up. Overall study findings and caveats: Its predictions of ophthalmopathy progression gave the model almost 71% sensitivity and 72% to 75% specificity.

This clonotype has just a few counts. The antigen is not known. Orbital computed tomography and thyroid ultrasound, along with TRAb, serum thyroxine and clinical symptoms, underpinned diagnosis. Amplified TCR beta CDR3 regions were obtained using RNA transcripts as template. HTBI primers primed a first-round RT-PCR, and a second-round multiplex PCR followed. MiXCR, run by TCRdb on the multiplex PCR reads, gives a single entry per CDR3 protein. In the table there are approximately 1.2 million distinct CDR3 sequences, less than 45% of which are singletons. Sample: peripheral blood or thyroid tissue (not recorded which). The origin of this receptor is an adult man with Graves' hyperthyroidism.

CDR3 sequence: CASSSSLEVSYEQYF. CDR3 sequence (DNA): TGTGCCAGCAGTTCCTCTCTGGAGGTATCCTACGAGCAGTACTTC. The V call is TRBV7-8, the J call TRBJ2-7; a possible D gene is TRBD2 (5 bases). Germline V CDR1 and CDR2: SGHVS, FQNEAQ. V lost 6 bases and J 1 base, leaving 16 bases between the germline ends. The CDR3 is 15 amino acids.